A single sample gave rise to the 16 T cell receptor beta chains below, sequenced in a study of blood T cells in healthy people across ages. The second PCR ran about 6 to 12 cycles with a sample-barcoded 5' primer and J-beta primers. TCRdb used MiXCR to reprocess the 5' RACE reads, holding one entry per CDR3 protein. The data contain hundreds of thousands of distinct CDR3 sequences, roughly 53% of them seen just once; the ten biggest clones take up 41%. The sample consisted of blood. All receptors come from a man older than 75 in good health.

This clonotype was observed once. This sequence joins TRBV9 and TRBJ2-1, with D unclear. The V gene's germline CDR1 is SGDLS and CDR2 YYNGEE. The CDR3 length is 13 residues. The ends were cut back, 0 bases at V and 6 bases at J, with 7 bases in the middle. In nucleotides, the CDR3 is TGTGCCAGCAGCGTAGCCCGCGTCAATGAGCAGTTCTTC. Its protein is CASSVARVNEQFF.

The rearrangement joins TRBV7-8 to TRBJ2-1, with D perhaps TRBD2 (6 bases). V lost 0 bases, J lost 7 bases, and 16 bases lay in between. This CDR3 has 16 amino acids. Germline V CDR1 and CDR2: SGHVS, FQNEAQ. The CDR3 protein is CASSLAERLVRNEQFF. The DNA for the CDR3 is TGTGCCAGCAGCTTAGCGGAGAGACTAGTACGTAATGAGCAGTTCTTC.

The rearrangement links TRBV12-3 or TRBV12-4 to TRBJ2-3, with a tentative D call TRBD1 (7 bases). Deletions cut 6 bases from V and 14 bases from J, with 21 bases between. This CDR3 comprises 13 residues. The CDR3 DNA reads TGTGCCAGCAGGGACCCGGGGGACAGATACGCGTATTTT. As protein: CASRDPGDRYAYF.

This rearrangement joins TRBV12-3 or TRBV12-4 to TRBJ1-1; no definite D call. The ends were cut back, 6 bases at V and 1 base at J, with 18 bases in the middle. The CDR3 totals 16 residues. The CDR3 loop reads CASSTGPPRGNTEAFF. In DNA, the CDR3 is TGTGCCAGCAGCACCGGGCCACCCCGAGGGAACACTGAAGCTTTCTTT.

The rearrangement uses TRBV7-3 and TRBJ1-1; possibly TRBD1 for D (6 bases). The ends were cut back, 2 bases at V and 4 bases at J, with 14 bases in the middle. The CDR3 has 15 amino acids. The germline V gene has CDR1 SGHTA and CDR2 FQGTGA. The CDR3 nucleotides read TGTGCCAGCAGCTTAGGCCCCACAGGGACCACTGAAGCTTTCTTT. Protein product: CASSLGPTGTTEAFF.

The chain has TRBV15 and TRBJ2-3, with D unclear. The germline V gene encodes CDR1 LNHNV and CDR2 YYDKDF (reference sequence). The CDR3 is made up of 13 amino acids. The V gene lost 3 bases and the J gene lost 5 bases, with 9 bases spanning the gap. CDR3 DNA sequence: TGTGCCACCAGCAGGAACCTGGTAGATACGCAGTATTTT. It specifies CATSRNLVDTQYF.

The genes are TRBV28 and TRBJ2-5; the D is unclear. The J call is in doubt because the DNA end fits TRBJ2-7 better. This CDR3 has 14 residues. Germline-derived CDR1 and CDR2 are MDHEN and SYDVKM. Here the CDR3 reads CASSLMGEVREQYF. Here the CDR3 DNA reads TGTGCCAGCAGTTTAATGGGCGAGGTCCGCGAGCAGTACTTC.

The chain recombines TRBV7-3 with TRBJ2-5, with D uncertain. This CDR3 contains 14 residues. Germline lookup yields CDR1 SGHTA and CDR2 FQGTGA. The ends were cut back, 5 bases at V and 1 base at J, with 11 bases in the middle. CDR3 residues: CASSPGSFQETQYF. In DNA, the CDR3 is TGTGCCAGCAGCCCCGGGTCCTTCCAAGAGACCCAGTACTTC.

The gene calls are TRBV29-1 and TRBJ2-7; tentative D call: TRBD1 (5 bases). V was shortened by 8 bases and J by 3 bases, with 17 bases between the two germline ends. The germline CDR1 and CDR2 sequences are SQVTM and ANQGSEA. This CDR3 is 13 amino acids long. CDR3 in DNA: TGCAGCATACGAAGGTCAGGGAACTACGAGCAGTACTTC. It translates to CSIRRSGNYEQYF.

This clonotype was recorded a few times. The chain couples TRBV5-1 to TRBJ2-5; 14 bases agree with TRBD2. The CDR3 is 14 amino acids. Germline CDR1 reads SGHRS; CDR2 reads YFSETQ. The ends lost 5 bases at V and 4 bases at J; junction bases unmatched: 1. The CDR3 is CASRGLAGAETQYF. The CDR3 DNA reads TGCGCCAGCAGGGGACTAGCGGGAGCAGAGACCCAGTACTTC.

The chain employs TRBV7-9 and TRBJ2-6; D gene unclear. Trimming cost V 7 bases and J 9 bases, with 16 bases left between them. CDR3 size: 14 residues. Germline CDR1 and CDR2: SEHNR and FQNEAQ (reference sequence). CDR3 region: CASTTLGLDNVLTF. The CDR3 nucleotides read TGTGCCAGCACAACGCTGGGCTTGGACAACGTCCTGACTTTC.

The CDR3 here is CSASAGAYEQYF. In DNA form, the CDR3 reads TGCAGTGCTAGCGCGGGAGCCTACGAGCAGTACTTC. V and J are TRBV20-1 and TRBJ2-7, with 7 bases lining up with TRBD2. The CDR3 is 12 amino acids. The germline V gene encodes CDR1 DFQATT and CDR2 SNEGSKA (reference sequence). The V segment lost 3 bases and the J segment 2 bases; nucleotides outside the gene matches: 1.

The CDR3 coding sequence is TGCAGTGCCAGTTGGTCAGGGGTGAGGGAGACCCAGTACTTC. Translated: CSASWSGVRETQYF. The rearrangement links TRBV20-1 to TRBJ2-5; D perhaps matches TRBD1 (6 bases). CDR3 length: 14 residues. The V and J ends lost 6 bases and 5 bases respectively, with 19 bases between them. CDR1 and CDR2 from the germline V gene are DFQATT and SNEGSKA (reference sequence).

The DNA for the CDR3 is TGTGCCAGCAGTTACACCAGGGAGGTAGGCCTCGAGCAGTACTTC. Protein product: CASSYTREVGLEQYF. The rearrangement joins TRBV6-5 to TRBJ2-7, with TRBD2 as a possible D gene (6 bases). Germline V gene sequence: CDR1 MNHEY, CDR2 SVGAGI. CDR3 length: 15 residues. V was clipped by 2 bases and J by 6 bases, with 17 bases between them.

The V and J genes are TRBV3-1 and TRBJ2-1, with 7 bases fitting TRBD2. The DNA end is a closer match to TRBJ2-7, so the J assignment may be wrong. Germline V gives CDR1 LGHDT, CDR2 YNNKEL (reference sequence). CDR3 length: 15 residues. The CDR3 DNA is TGTGCCAGCCAGGTCGGCGGGAGCTCCTACAATGAGCAGTACTTC. This gives the protein CASQVGGSSYNEQYF.

The chain employs TRBV7-2 and TRBJ2-4, with 16 bases matching TRBD2. Gene TRBJ2-7 matches the end of the DNA better, so the J call may be wrong. Germline values: CDR1 SGHTA, CDR2 FQGNSA. CDR3 length equals 17 residues. CDR3 nucleotide sequence: TGTGCCAGCAGCTTCGGGACTAGCGGGAGGGGAGCCCGCGAGCAGTACTTC. This codes for CASSFGTSGRGAREQYF.